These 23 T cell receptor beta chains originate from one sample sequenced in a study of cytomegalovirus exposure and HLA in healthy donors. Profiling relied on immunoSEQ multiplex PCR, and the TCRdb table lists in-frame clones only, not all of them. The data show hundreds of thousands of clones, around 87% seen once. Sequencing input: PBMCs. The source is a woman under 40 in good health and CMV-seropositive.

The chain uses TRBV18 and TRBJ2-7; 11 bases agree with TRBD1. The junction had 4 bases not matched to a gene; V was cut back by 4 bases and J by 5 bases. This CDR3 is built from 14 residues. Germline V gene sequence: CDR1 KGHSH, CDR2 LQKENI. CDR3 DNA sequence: TGTGCCAGCTCACTCGGGACAGGGGGTGACGAGCAGTACTTC. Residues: CASSLGTGGDEQYF. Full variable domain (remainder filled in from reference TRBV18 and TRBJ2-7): NAGVMQNPRHLVRRRGQEARLRCSPMKGHSHVYWYRQLPEEGLKFMVYLQKENIIDESGMPKERFSAEFPKEGPSILRIQQVVRGDSAAYFCASSLGTGGDEQYFGPGTRLTVT.

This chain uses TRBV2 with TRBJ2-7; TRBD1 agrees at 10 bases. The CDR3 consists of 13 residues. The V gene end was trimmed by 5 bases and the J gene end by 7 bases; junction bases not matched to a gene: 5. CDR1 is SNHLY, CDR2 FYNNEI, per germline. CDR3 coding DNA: TGTGCCAGCAGTTATCGGACAGGGGGGGAGCAGTACTTC. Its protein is CASSYRTGGEQYF.

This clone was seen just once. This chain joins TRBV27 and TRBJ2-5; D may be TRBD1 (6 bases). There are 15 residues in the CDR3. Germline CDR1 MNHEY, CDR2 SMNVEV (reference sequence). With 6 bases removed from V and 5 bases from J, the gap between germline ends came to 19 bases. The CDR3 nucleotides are TGTGCCAGCAGCCCAGGCAGGGGCTCGTTTGAGACCCAGTACTTC. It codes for CASSPGRGSFETQYF.

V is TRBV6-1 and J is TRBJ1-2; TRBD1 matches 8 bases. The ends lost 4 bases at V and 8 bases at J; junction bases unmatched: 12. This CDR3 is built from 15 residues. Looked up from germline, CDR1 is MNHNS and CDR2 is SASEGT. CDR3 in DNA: TGTGCCAGCAGTGGGGGGGACAGGCCGACCCAGGGCTACACCTTC. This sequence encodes CASSGGDRPTQGYTF.

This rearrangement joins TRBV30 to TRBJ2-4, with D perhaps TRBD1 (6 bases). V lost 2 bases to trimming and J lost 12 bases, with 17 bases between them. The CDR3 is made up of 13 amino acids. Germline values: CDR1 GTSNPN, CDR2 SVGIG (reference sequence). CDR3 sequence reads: CAWSFDNRDNQYF. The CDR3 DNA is TGTGCCTGGAGTTTCGATAACAGGGACAATCAGTACTTC.

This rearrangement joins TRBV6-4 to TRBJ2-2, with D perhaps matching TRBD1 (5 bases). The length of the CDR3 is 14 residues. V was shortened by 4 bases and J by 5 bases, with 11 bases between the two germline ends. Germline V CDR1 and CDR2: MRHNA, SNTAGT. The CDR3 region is CASSAGHATGELFF. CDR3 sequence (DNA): TGTGCCAGCAGTGCCGGACATGCTACCGGGGAGCTGTTTTTT.

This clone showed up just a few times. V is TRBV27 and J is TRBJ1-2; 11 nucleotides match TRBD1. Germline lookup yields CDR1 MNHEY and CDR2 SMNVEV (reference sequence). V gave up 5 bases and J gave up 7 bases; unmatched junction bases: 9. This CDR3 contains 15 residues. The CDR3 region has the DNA TGTGCCAGCAGTAACGGACAGGGGGCATCGTTTGGCTACACCTTC. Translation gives CASSNGQGASFGYTF.

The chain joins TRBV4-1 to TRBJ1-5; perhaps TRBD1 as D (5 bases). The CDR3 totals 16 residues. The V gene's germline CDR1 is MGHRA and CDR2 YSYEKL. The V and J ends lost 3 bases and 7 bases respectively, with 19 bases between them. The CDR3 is CASSHPAGGMNQPQHF. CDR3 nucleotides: TGCGCCAGCAGCCATCCCGCCGGGGGGATGAACCAGCCCCAGCATTTT.

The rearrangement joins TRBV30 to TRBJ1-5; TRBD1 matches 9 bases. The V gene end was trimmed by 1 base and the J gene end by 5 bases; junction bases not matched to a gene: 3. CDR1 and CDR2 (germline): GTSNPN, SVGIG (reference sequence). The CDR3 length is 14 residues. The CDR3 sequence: CAWSEGQGYQPQHF. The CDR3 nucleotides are TGTGCCTGGAGTGAAGGACAGGGGTATCAGCCCCAGCATTTT. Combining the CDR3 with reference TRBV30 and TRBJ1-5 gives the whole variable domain SQTIHQWPATLVQPVGSPLSLECTVEGTSNPNLYWYRQAAGRGLQLLFYSVGIGQISSEVPQNLSASRPQDRQFILSSKKLLLSDSGFYLCAWSEGQGYQPQHFGDGTRLSIL.

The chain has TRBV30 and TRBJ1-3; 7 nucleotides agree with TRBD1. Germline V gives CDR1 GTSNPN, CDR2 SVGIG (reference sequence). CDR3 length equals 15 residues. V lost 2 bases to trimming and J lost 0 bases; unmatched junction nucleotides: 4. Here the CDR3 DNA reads TGTGCCTGGAGTATAGGGACAGTCTCTGGAAACACCATATATTTT. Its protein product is CAWSIGTVSGNTIYF.

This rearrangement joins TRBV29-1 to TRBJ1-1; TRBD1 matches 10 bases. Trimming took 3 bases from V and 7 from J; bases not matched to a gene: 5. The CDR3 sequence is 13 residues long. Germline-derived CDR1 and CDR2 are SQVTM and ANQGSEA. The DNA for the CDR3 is TGCAGCGTTGAGGGACAGGGGTTCGGTGAAGCTTTCTTT. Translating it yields CSVEGQGFGEAFF.

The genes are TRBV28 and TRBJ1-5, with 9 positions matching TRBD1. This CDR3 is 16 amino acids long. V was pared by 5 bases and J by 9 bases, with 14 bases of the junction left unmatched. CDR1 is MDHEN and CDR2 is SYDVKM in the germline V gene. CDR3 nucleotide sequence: TGTGCCAGCAGTGGTCGGGACAGGGACGGAGAGTGGCCCCAGCATTTT. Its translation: CASSGRDRDGEWPQHF.

In DNA, the CDR3 is TGTGCCAGCAGTGTGGAAGGACTAGCGGGAGGGAATGAGCAGTTCTTC. It encodes CASSVEGLAGGNEQFF. V usage is TRBV2 and J usage is TRBJ2-1; 15 bases map to TRBD2. J gave up 7 bases and V 4 bases, and 5 bases lay outside the gene matches. Germline V CDR1 and CDR2: SNHLY, FYNNEI. The CDR3 is 16 amino acids.

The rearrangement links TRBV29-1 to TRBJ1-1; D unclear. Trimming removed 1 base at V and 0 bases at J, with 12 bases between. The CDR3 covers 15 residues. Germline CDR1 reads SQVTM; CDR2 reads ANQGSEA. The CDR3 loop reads CSVEVSGNMNTEAFF. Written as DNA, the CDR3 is TGCAGCGTTGAAGTGTCAGGAAACATGAACACTGAAGCTTTCTTT.

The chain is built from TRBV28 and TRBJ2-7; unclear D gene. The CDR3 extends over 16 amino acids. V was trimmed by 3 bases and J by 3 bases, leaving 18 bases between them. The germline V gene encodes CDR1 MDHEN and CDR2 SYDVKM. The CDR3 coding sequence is TGTGCCAGCAGTTTCTCCAAAACGCGAATCCACTACGAGCAGTACTTC. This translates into CASSFSKTRIHYEQYF. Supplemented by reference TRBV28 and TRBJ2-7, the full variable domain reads DVKVTQSSRYLVKRTGEKVFLECVQDMDHENMFWYRQDPGLGLRLIYFSYDVKMKEKGDIPEGYSVSREKKERFSLILESASTNQTSMYLCASSFSKTRIHYEQYFGPGTRLTVT.

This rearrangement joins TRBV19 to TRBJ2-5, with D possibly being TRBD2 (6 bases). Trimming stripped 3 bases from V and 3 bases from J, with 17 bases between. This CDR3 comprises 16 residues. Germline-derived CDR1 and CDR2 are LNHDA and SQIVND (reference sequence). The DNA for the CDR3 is TGTGCCAGTAGTATGCTAGCGTCGACTACCAAAGAGACCCAGTACTTC. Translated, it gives CASSMLASTTKETQYF. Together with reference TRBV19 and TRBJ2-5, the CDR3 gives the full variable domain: DGGITQSPKYLFRKEGQNVTLSCEQNLNHDAMYWYRQDPGQGLRLIYYSQIVNDFQKGDIAEGYSVSREKKESFPLTVTSAQKNPTAFYLCASSMLASTTKETQYFGPGTRLLVL.

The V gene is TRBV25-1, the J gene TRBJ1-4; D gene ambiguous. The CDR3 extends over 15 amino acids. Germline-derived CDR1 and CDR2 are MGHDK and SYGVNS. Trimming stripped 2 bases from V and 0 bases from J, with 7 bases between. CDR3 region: CASSEKTTTNEKLFF. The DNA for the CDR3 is TGTGCCAGCAGTGAAAAGACAACAACTAATGAAAAACTGTTTTTT.

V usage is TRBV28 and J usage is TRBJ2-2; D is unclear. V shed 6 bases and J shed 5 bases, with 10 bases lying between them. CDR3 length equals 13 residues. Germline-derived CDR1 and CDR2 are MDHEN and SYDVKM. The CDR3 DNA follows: TGTGCCAGCAGCTTAGTATCTACCGGGGAGCTGTTTTTT. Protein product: CASSLVSTGELFF.

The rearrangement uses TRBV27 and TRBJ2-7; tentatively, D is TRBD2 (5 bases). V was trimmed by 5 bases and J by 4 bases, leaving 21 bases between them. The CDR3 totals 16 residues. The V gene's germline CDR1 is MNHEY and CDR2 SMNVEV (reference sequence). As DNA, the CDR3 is TGTGCCAGCAGTCGGGGTCTCGGACTCTACACATACGAGCAGTACTTC. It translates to CASSRGLGLYTYEQYF.

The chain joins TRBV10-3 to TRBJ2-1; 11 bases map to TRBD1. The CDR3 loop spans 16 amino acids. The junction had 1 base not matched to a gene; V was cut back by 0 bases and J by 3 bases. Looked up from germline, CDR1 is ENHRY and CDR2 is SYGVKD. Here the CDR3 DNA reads TGTGCCATCAGTGAGTCAGGGACAGGGGGCTACAATGAGCAGTTCTTC. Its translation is CAISESGTGGYNEQFF.

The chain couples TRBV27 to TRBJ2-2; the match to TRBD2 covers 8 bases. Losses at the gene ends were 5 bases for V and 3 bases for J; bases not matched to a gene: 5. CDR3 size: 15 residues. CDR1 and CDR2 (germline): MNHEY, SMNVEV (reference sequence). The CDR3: CASSPQREHTGELFF. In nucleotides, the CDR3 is TGTGCCAGCAGTCCACAGCGGGAGCACACCGGGGAGCTGTTTTTT.

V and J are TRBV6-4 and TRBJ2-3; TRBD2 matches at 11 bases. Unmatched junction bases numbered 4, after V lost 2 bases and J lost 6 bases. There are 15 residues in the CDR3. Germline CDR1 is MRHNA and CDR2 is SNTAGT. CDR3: CASSDTSGSQDTQYF. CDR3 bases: TGTGCCAGCAGTGACACTAGCGGGAGTCAGGATACGCAGTATTTT.

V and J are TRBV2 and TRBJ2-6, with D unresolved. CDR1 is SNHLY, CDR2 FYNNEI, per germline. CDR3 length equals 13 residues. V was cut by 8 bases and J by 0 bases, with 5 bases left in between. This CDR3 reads CASSSSGANVLTF. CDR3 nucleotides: TGTGCCAGCTCTAGCTCTGGGGCCAACGTCCTGACTTTC.